The 20 T cell receptor beta chains in this list originate from one sample, sequenced in a study of blood T cells in healthy people across ages. A second 7 to 11 cycle PCR used barcoded and J-beta primers. TCRdb independently ran MiXCR on the 5' RACE reads; one entry per CDR3 protein. The profile shows fewer than 2,000,000 distinct CDR3 sequences, roughly two fifths of them singletons. The sequenced sample was blood. The source of these receptors is a human donor in good health.

V is TRBV28 and J is TRBJ2-2; perhaps D is TRBD1 or TRBD2 (5 bases each). Germline loops: CDR1 MDHEN, CDR2 SYDVKM. The V and J ends lost 4 bases and 0 bases respectively, with 12 bases between them. This CDR3 contains 16 residues. CDR3 nucleotides: TGTGCCAGCAGTTCTTTATGGGGGACGAACACCGGGGAGCTGTTTTTT. Translation gives CASSSLWGTNTGELFF.

The table lists this clonotype with a few counts. The chain couples TRBV9 to TRBJ2-1; TRBD1 is a possible D gene (6 bases). V was clipped by 0 bases and J by 7 bases, with 14 bases between them. This CDR3 comprises 15 residues. Germline values: CDR1 SGDLS, CDR2 YYNGEE. The CDR3 coding sequence is TGTGCCAGCAGCGTAGCGGACAGCTTTCCTAATGAGCAGTTCTTC. It translates to CASSVADSFPNEQFF.

This clonotype has a handful of counts. CDR3 coding DNA: TGTGCCAGCAGACCGGGACCTGGTCAAAAGGGAGAATACGATGAGCAGTTCTTC. Encoded protein: CASRPGPGQKGEYDEQFF. The rearrangement links TRBV5-8 to TRBJ2-1; D could derive from TRBD1 or TRBD2 (5 bases each). The CDR3 sequence is 18 residues long. V lost 5 bases and J lost 8, with 29 bases in between. Germline V gives CDR1 SGHTS, CDR2 YDEGEE.

The chain joins TRBV7-9 to TRBJ2-7, with 7 positions matching TRBD1. J was trimmed by 3 bases and V by 5 bases; bases with no gene match: 16. Germline-derived CDR1 and CDR2 are SEHNR and FQNEAQ (reference sequence). The CDR3 totals 17 residues. The CDR3 loop reads CASSPHPRTGDDYEQYF. As DNA, the CDR3 is TGTGCCAGCAGCCCTCACCCTCGGACAGGAGACGACTACGAGCAGTACTTC.

This chain links TRBV7-2 with TRBJ1-4; D is possibly TRBD1 (6 bases). The CDR3 loop spans 15 amino acids. Germline V gene sequence: CDR1 SGHTA, CDR2 FQGNSA. Trimming pared 5 bases from V and 5 bases from J, leaving 15 bases between. CDR3 coding DNA: TGTGCCAGCAGCCCGTCGACAGGTGTCAATGAAAAACTGTTTTTT. Translation gives CASSPSTGVNEKLFF. Full variable domain (outside the CDR3, taken from reference TRBV7-2 and TRBJ1-4): GAGVSQSPSNKVTEKGKDVELRCDPISGHTALYWYRQSLGQGLEFLIYFQGNSAPDKSGLPSDRFSAERTGGSVSTLTIQRTQQEDSAVYLCASSPSTGVNEKLFFGSGTQLSVL.

This chain uses TRBV29-1 with TRBJ2-1; D perhaps matches TRBD1 (6 bases). Trimming removed 5 bases from V and 10 bases from J, with 18 bases in between. This CDR3 comprises 13 residues. CDR1 SQVTM and CDR2 ANQGSEA come from the germline V gene. The chain's CDR3 is CSVRRTAAYEQFF. The CDR3 coding sequence is TGCAGCGTTAGAAGGACAGCTGCCTACGAGCAGTTCTTC.

This chain joins TRBV29-1 and TRBJ2-3, with 12 bases matching TRBD2. Germline V lookup: CDR1 SQVTM, CDR2 ANQGSEA. The CDR3 is made up of 16 amino acids. Trimming cost V 5 bases and J 2 bases; bases outside gene matches: 8. CDR3 loop: CSVQGLAGIYTDTQYF. The CDR3 region has the DNA TGCAGCGTTCAGGGACTAGCGGGTATTTACACAGATACGCAGTATTTT.

The chain has TRBV12-3 or TRBV12-4 and TRBJ2-7; D gene uncertain. Deletions cut 6 bases from V and 3 bases from J, with 12 bases between. CDR3 length: 13 amino acids. The CDR3 protein is CASRFGFGYEQYF. The CDR3 nucleotides read TGTGCCAGCAGGTTTGGCTTCGGCTACGAGCAGTACTTC.

This clonotype was seen only a few times. The rearrangement links TRBV25-1 to TRBJ2-3; 8 bases line up with TRBD2. J gave up 5 bases and V 4 bases, and 8 bases lay outside the gene matches. The CDR3 is 15 residues long. The germline V gene encodes CDR1 MGHDK and CDR2 SYGVNS. CDR3 sequence: CASSVAGPQGDTQYF. The CDR3 bases are TGTGCCAGCAGTGTAGCGGGGCCCCAAGGAGATACGCAGTATTTT.

This clonotype has just a few counts. The chain recombines TRBV9 with TRBJ2-3, with 12 bases that match TRBD2. The CDR3 loop spans 16 amino acids. After removal of 1 base from V and 1 base from J, the junction contained 1 base not matched to a gene. Germline CDR1 reads SGDLS; CDR2 reads YYNGEE. CDR3 nucleotide sequence: TGTGCCAGCAGCGTATCTAGCGGGGGGGGCACAGATACGCAGTATTTT. It encodes CASSVSSGGGTDTQYF.

CDR3 nucleotide sequence: TGCGCCAGCAGCCTATTAAGCTCTGGAAACACCATATATTTT. It translates to CASSLLSSGNTIYF. The rearrangement links TRBV4-1 to TRBJ1-3, with D unclear. With 4 bases removed from V and 0 bases from J, the gap between germline ends came to 7 bases. Germline V lookup: CDR1 MGHRA, CDR2 YSYEKL. The CDR3 contains 14 residues.

Notes on this clonotype: The junction and the germline gene differ at one end; a read error may be behind it. V is TRBV15 and J is TRBJ2-6; D is possibly TRBD1 (5 bases). This CDR3 has 16 residues. CDR1 is LNHNV, CDR2 YYDKDF, per germline (reference sequence). Written as DNA, the CDR3 is TGTGCCACCAGCAGAGATCAGGATGCTGGGGCCAACGTCCTGACGTTC. As protein: CATSRDQDAGANVLTF.

This rearrangement joins TRBV5-6 to TRBJ1-1; the match to TRBD1 covers 8 bases. This CDR3 is built from 17 residues. Germline values: CDR1 SGHDT, CDR2 YYEEEE. After removal of 0 bases from V and 1 base from J, the junction contained 8 bases not matched to a gene. The CDR3 sequence is CASSLGRTGRENTEAFF. The CDR3 DNA sequence: TGTGCCAGCAGCTTGGGAAGGACAGGGAGGGAGAACACTGAAGCTTTCTTT.

In nucleotides, the CDR3 is TGTGCCACCAGCAGAGATCTGGGGGGGCTACAAGGCTACACCTTC. Protein: CATSRDLGGLQGYTF. This chain joins TRBV15 and TRBJ1-2; D is possibly TRBD1 (6 bases). V lost 0 bases and J lost 8, with 16 bases in between. The germline CDR1 and CDR2 sequences are LNHNV and YYDKDF (reference sequence). The CDR3 is 15 residues long.

This clonotype was seen more than once but under ten times. The V gene is TRBV4-1, the J gene TRBJ1-2, with 8 bases matching TRBD1. Germline trimming cut 0 bases from V and 5 bases from J; bases unmatched to any gene: 11. The CDR3 has 17 amino acids. Germline V lookup: CDR1 MGHRA, CDR2 YSYEKL. The CDR3 nucleotides read TGCGCCAGCAGCCAAGAGGGGCAGGGGGCCCAAAGTTATGGCTACACCTTC. It is translated as CASSQEGQGAQSYGYTF.

This clonotype turned up a few times. The chain joins TRBV6-2 or TRBV6-3 to TRBJ2-7; 9 bases are a match to TRBD1. The CDR3 totals 15 residues. Germline V gene lookup returns CDR1 MNHEY and CDR2 SVGEGT. Trimming at V came to 3 bases and at J to 3 bases, leaving 6 bases not matched to a gene. The CDR3 nucleotides read TGTGCCAGCAGTTATAGGGGACAGGGCTTCTACGAGCAGTACTTC. This translates into CASSYRGQGFYEQYF.

This clonotype has more than one count but fewer than ten. The chain couples TRBV15 to TRBJ2-7, with D perhaps being TRBD1 or TRBD2 (5 bases each). The CDR3 has 15 amino acids. Germline loops: CDR1 LNHNV, CDR2 YYDKDF (reference sequence). Between the trimmed V and J ends, which lost 0 bases and 5 bases, there was a span of 14 bases. The CDR3: CATSRDTPWGNEQYF. The DNA of the CDR3 is TGTGCCACCAGCAGAGATACCCCTTGGGGGAACGAGCAGTACTTC.

This chain uses TRBV4-1 with TRBJ2-1; the D gene is possibly TRBD2 (6 bases). The CDR3 is made up of 16 amino acids. Germline V gene data show CDR1 as MGHRA and CDR2 as YSYEKL. V lost 2 bases, J lost 7 bases, and 18 bases lay in between. CDR3 nucleotides: TGCGCCAGCAGCCAATTGGTAGCGGATTCGGGAAATGAGCAGTTCTTC. This gives the protein CASSQLVADSGNEQFF.

The chain employs TRBV10-3 and TRBJ1-2; D is unclear. Germline V gene sequence: CDR1 ENHRY, CDR2 SYGVKD. This CDR3 is 14 amino acids long. V dropped 0 bases and J dropped 7 bases, with 12 bases sitting between them. The CDR3 DNA reads TGTGCCATCAGTGAGTCGAACTATCTCCTTGGCTACACCTTC. Translated, it gives CAISESNYLLGYTF.

This rearrangement joins TRBV5-1 to TRBJ2-3, with 11 bases that match TRBD2. This CDR3 is built from 17 residues. V was clipped by 0 bases and J by 4 bases; unmatched bases: 7. The germline CDR1 and CDR2 sequences are SGHRS and YFSETQ. CDR3 DNA: TGCGCCAGCAGCTTGGTGACTAGCGGGGAGCGCTCAGATACGCAGTATTTT. Residues: CASSLVTSGERSDTQYF. Variable domain in full (rest from reference TRBV5-1 and TRBJ2-3): KAGVTQTPRYLIKTRGQQVTLSCSPISGHRSVSWYQQTPGQGLQFLFEYFSETQRNKGNFPGRFSGRQFSNSRSEMNVSTLELGDSALYLCASSLVTSGERSDTQYFGPGTRLTVL.